Below, 28 T cell receptor beta chains from the same sample are listed, as sequenced in a study of T cell responses to AZD1222 COVID-19 vaccine. Sequenced by immunoSEQ multiplex PCR; TCRdb stores in-frame clones only, minus some. The data hold about 100,000 clones, with 88% observed a single time. The specimen was peripheral blood, collected on day 0 of AZD1222 vaccination. These receptor sequences come from an adult in good health.

CDR3 sequence: CASSKPGLAGYNEQFF. Written as DNA, the CDR3 is TGTGCCAGCAGCAAGCCGGGACTAGCGGGGTACAATGAGCAGTTCTTC. This chain links TRBV3-1 (or the pseudogene TRBV3-2) with TRBJ2-1, with 13 bases that match TRBD2. The CDR3 sequence is 16 residues long. The ends lost 5 bases at V and 4 bases at J; junction bases unmatched: 5. Germline V gives CDR1 LGHDT, CDR2 YNNKEL (reference sequence).

The rearrangement links TRBV29-1 to TRBJ2-5; 10 positions match TRBD2. The junction had 0 bases not matched to a gene; V was cut back by 4 bases and J by 1 base. Looked up from germline, CDR1 is SQVTM and CDR2 is ANQGSEA. This CDR3 is built from 13 residues. The CDR3 sequence: CSVGTSGQETQYF. As DNA, the CDR3 is TGCAGCGTTGGGACTAGCGGCCAAGAGACCCAGTACTTC. Full variable domain (remainder filled in from reference TRBV29-1 and TRBJ2-5): SAVISQKPSRDICQRGTSLTIQCQVDSQVTMMFWYRQQPGQSLTLIATANQGSEATYESGFVIDKFPISRPNLTFSTLTVSNMSPEDSSIYLCSVGTSGQETQYFGPGTRLLVL.

The chain employs TRBV6-5 and TRBJ1-1, with D unresolved. CDR3 length: 13 residues. Germline V gene data show CDR1 as MNHEY and CDR2 as SVGAGI. Trimming removed 5 bases from V and 1 base from J, with 8 bases in between. CDR3 DNA sequence: TGTGCCAGCAGTCCCTGGGAGAACACTGAAGCTTTCTTT. This encodes CASSPWENTEAFF.

This chain joins TRBV2 and TRBJ2-1; 7 positions agree with TRBD2. V shed 11 bases, J shed 15 bases, and the junction held 4 bases outside the gene matches. The CDR3 runs 8 residues. Per germline, CDR1 SNHLY and CDR2 FYNNEI. CDR3 sequence reads: CAGREAFF. The DNA of the CDR3 is TGTGCCGGGAGGGAGGCGTTCTTC.

This chain connects TRBV24-1 to TRBJ2-5, with unresolved D. Germline CDR1 and CDR2: KGHDR and SFDVKD. The ends were cut back, 4 bases at V and 6 bases at J, with 8 bases in the middle. The CDR3 covers 12 residues. The chain's CDR3 is CATSDPGKTQYF. CDR3 bases: TGTGCCACCAGTGACCCTGGGAAGACCCAGTACTTC.

The chain recombines TRBV2 with TRBJ1-5, with no clear D. V lost 0 bases, J lost 1 base, and 4 bases lay in between. CDR1 is SNHLY and CDR2 is FYNNEI in the germline V gene. This CDR3 spans 14 amino acids. This chain's CDR3 is CASSEAQSNQPQHF. CDR3 nucleotides: TGTGCCAGCAGTGAAGCGCAGAGCAATCAGCCCCAGCATTTT.

The V call is TRBV2, the J call TRBJ1-2, with D uncertain. Germline V CDR1 and CDR2: SNHLY, FYNNEI. CDR3 length equals 14 residues. V lost 3 bases, J lost 1 base, and 9 bases lay in between. CDR3 bases: TGTGCCAGCAGTGACATGGGGATTAACTATGGCTACACCTTC. Its translation is CASSDMGINYGYTF.

The rearrangement links TRBV11-3 to TRBJ2-1, with TRBD1 identical over 8 bases. The CDR3 runs 14 residues. Per the germline V gene, CDR1 is SGHNT and CDR2 is YENEEA. The J segment lost 3 bases and the V segment lost 5 bases, leaving 3 bases of the junction unmatched. CDR3 loop: CASSPGQVYNEQFF. In nucleotides, the CDR3 is TGTGCCAGCAGCCCGGGACAGGTCTACAATGAGCAGTTCTTC.

The V and J genes are TRBV19 and TRBJ1-5, with TRBD1 identical over 9 bases. This CDR3 spans 16 amino acids. The V gene end was trimmed by 5 bases and the J gene end by 2 bases; junction bases not matched to a gene: 7. Germline CDR1 and CDR2: LNHDA and SQIVND (reference sequence). The CDR3 DNA sequence: TGTGCCAGTAGTTCAAGGACAGGGGCCCGCAATCAGCCCCAGCATTTT. Translating it yields CASSSRTGARNQPQHF.

The chain links TRBV12-5 to TRBJ1-5; the D gene is possibly TRBD1 (5 bases). From germline, CDR1 is LGHNT and CDR2 FRNRAP. Trimming removed 5 bases from V and 0 bases from J, with 20 bases in between. This CDR3 contains 18 residues. The CDR3 here is CASGGDWGWGGSNQPQHF. Here the CDR3 DNA reads TGTGCTAGTGGTGGGGACTGGGGTTGGGGAGGTAGCAATCAGCCCCAGCATTTT. The whole variable domain, filled in from reference TRBV12-5 and TRBJ1-5, reads DARVTQTPRHKVTEMGQEVTMRCQPILGHNTVFWYRQTMMQGLELLAYFRNRAPLDDSGMPKDRFSAEMPDATLATLKIQPSEPRDSAVYFCASGGDWGWGGSNQPQHFGDGTRLSIL.

The chain uses TRBV7-2 and TRBJ1-1; no reliable D call. In germline, CDR1 is SGHTA, CDR2 FQGNSA. CDR3 length: 12 residues. Trimming pared 6 bases from V and 7 bases from J, leaving 12 bases between. CDR3 bases: TGTGCCAGCAGGGTTACAGCGATTGAAGCTTTCTTT. The encoded protein is CASRVTAIEAFF.

This sequence joins TRBV10-1 and TRBJ1-1; D is possibly TRBD1 (5 bases). Per the germline V gene, CDR1 is WNHNN and CDR2 is SYGVQD (reference sequence). The CDR3 has 16 residues. Deletions cut 0 bases from V and 3 bases from J, with 14 bases between. CDR3: CASSESRWGNHTEAFF. DNA for the CDR3: TGCGCCAGCAGTGAGTCAAGATGGGGGAACCACACTGAAGCTTTCTTT.

This chain links TRBV24-1 with TRBJ2-2, with D maybe TRBD2 (5 bases). CDR3 length: 16 residues. The germline V and J ends were trimmed by 1 base and 2 bases, with 10 bases remaining between them. Germline V gene sequence: CDR1 KGHDR, CDR2 SFDVKD. This CDR3 is CATSDLGRVNTGELFF. CDR3 nucleotide sequence: TGTGCCACCAGTGATTTAGGGAGAGTAAACACCGGGGAGCTGTTTTTT.

The chain has TRBV5-1 and TRBJ1-4, with 7 bases identical to TRBD1. J lost 4 bases, V lost 4 bases, and 7 bases had no gene match. CDR1 SGHRS and CDR2 YFSETQ come from the germline V gene. CDR3 length: 15 residues. CDR3 sequence reads: CASSATGAVNEKLFF. CDR3 bases: TGCGCCAGCAGCGCAACAGGGGCGGTTAATGAAAAACTGTTTTTT.

The V and J genes are TRBV7-3 and TRBJ2-1; 10 positions agree with TRBD1. There are 15 residues in the CDR3. V dropped 5 bases and J dropped 6; count of bases not matched to a gene: 7. CDR1 and CDR2 (germline): SGHTA, FQGTGA. CDR3 DNA: TGTGCCAGCAGCCCCTTTAGACAGGGGGCCAATGAGCAGTTCTTC. Protein product: CASSPFRQGANEQFF.

This chain joins TRBV28 and TRBJ2-3; possible D gene TRBD1, 6 bases. CDR3 length: 14 amino acids. Looked up from germline, CDR1 is MDHEN and CDR2 is SYDVKM. The germline V and J ends were trimmed by 4 bases and 3 bases, with 11 bases remaining between them. CDR3 DNA: TGTGCCAGCAGTTCCGGACAGCTTACAGATACGCAGTATTTT. It specifies CASSSGQLTDTQYF.

V gene TRBV6-5 combines with J gene TRBJ2-7, with D possibly matching TRBD2 (5 bases). CDR3 length: 13 residues. Germline V gene lookup returns CDR1 MNHEY and CDR2 SVGAGI. The V end was cut by 7 bases, the J end by 5 bases, with 15 bases between. The CDR3 nucleotides are TGTGCCAGCACCTGGGGAGTTGCGCACGAGCAGTACTTC. This encodes CASTWGVAHEQYF.

The chain is built from TRBV4-1 and TRBJ2-1; no clear D. This CDR3 is built from 15 residues. Germline CDR1 reads MGHRA; CDR2 reads YSYEKL. V was clipped by 4 bases and J by 2 bases, with 12 bases between them. CDR3 protein: CASSRTEGAYNEQFF. CDR3 in DNA: TGCGCCAGCAGCCGCACGGAAGGAGCCTACAATGAGCAGTTCTTC.

The chain has TRBV5-1 and TRBJ2-1; 12 positions agree with TRBD2. Germline V gene sequence: CDR1 SGHRS, CDR2 YFSETQ. This CDR3 contains 13 residues. Germline trimming cut 6 bases from V and 7 bases from J; bases unmatched to any gene: 2. CDR3 region: CASNLAGGNEQFF. In DNA form, the CDR3 reads TGCGCCAGCAATCTAGCGGGAGGGAATGAGCAGTTCTTC.

A single count supports this clone. The rearrangement links TRBV4-3 to TRBJ2-7, with 10 bases lining up with TRBD1. Germline V gene sequence: CDR1 LGHNA, CDR2 YSLEER. With 1 base clipped from V and 7 bases from J, the junction kept 4 bases outside the gene matches. This CDR3 contains 14 residues. In DNA form, the CDR3 reads TGCGCCAGCAGCCAAGGACAGGGGGCGCGGGAGCAGTACTTC. Residues: CASSQGQGAREQYF.

The rearrangement links TRBV11-2 to TRBJ2-2; D is unclear. Trimming left V 5 bases short and J 1 base short, with 14 bases between. The CDR3 has 16 amino acids. The V gene's germline CDR1 is SGHAT and CDR2 FQNNGV. CDR3 amino acids: CASSLNTGQNTGELFF. CDR3 in DNA: TGTGCCAGCAGCCTAAACACGGGCCAGAACACCGGGGAGCTGTTTTTT.

The chain joins TRBV12-3 or TRBV12-4 to TRBJ1-5, with D possibly TRBD1 on 6 matching bases. The CDR3 has 13 amino acids. Trimming shortened V by 7 bases and J by 4 bases, and 11 bases separated the two germline ends. CDR3 residues: CASTQGINQPQHF. The CDR3 DNA is TGTGCCAGCACCCAGGGGATAAATCAGCCCCAGCATTTT.

On this clone: Other DNA sequences in the sample encode the same CDR3. V and J are TRBV7-2 and TRBJ2-3; TRBD1 or TRBD2 may be the D gene (5 bases each). Germline V gives CDR1 SGHTA, CDR2 FQGNSA. V was shortened by 4 bases and J by 6 bases, with 11 bases between the two germline ends. This CDR3 spans 13 amino acids. The CDR3 region has the DNA TGTGCCAGCAGCTCCCCAGGGACGGATACGCAGTATTTT. The encoded protein is CASSSPGTDTQYF.

V and J are TRBV2 and TRBJ1-2; D uncertain. V lost 1 base and J lost 0, with 6 bases in between. Germline V gives CDR1 SNHLY, CDR2 FYNNEI. The CDR3 has 14 residues. The CDR3 DNA reads TGTGCCAGCAGTGAAGGGACCACTAACTATGGCTACACCTTC. Translated: CASSEGTTNYGYTF.

The CDR3 DNA reads as TGTGCCAGCTCACCAGGGGGGCCGTATAGCAATCAGCCCCAGCATTTT. It encodes CASSPGGPYSNQPQHF. V gene TRBV18 combines with J gene TRBJ1-5; the D gene is possibly TRBD1 (6 bases). V was cut by 2 bases and J by 0 bases, with 11 bases left in between. This CDR3 region has 16 residues. The germline CDR1 and CDR2 sequences are KGHSH and LQKENI. Variable domain in full (rest from reference TRBV18 and TRBJ1-5): NAGVMQNPRHLVRRRGQEARLRCSPMKGHSHVYWYRQLPEEGLKFMVYLQKENIIDESGMPKERFSAEFPKEGPSILRIQQVVRGDSAAYFCASSPGGPYSNQPQHFGDGTRLSIL.

CDR3 sequence: CASSPDRGGADTQYF. As DNA, the CDR3 is TGTGCCAGCAGCCCGGACAGGGGAGGCGCAGATACGCAGTATTTT. The rearrangement uses TRBV7-9 and TRBJ2-3; 9 positions agree with TRBD1. Germline V CDR1 and CDR2: SEHNR, FQNEAQ (reference sequence). CDR3 length equals 15 residues. V lost 5 bases and J lost 4; bases outside the gene matches: 7.

V usage is TRBV12-3 or TRBV12-4 and J usage is TRBJ2-7, with D unclear. The CDR3 is 13 amino acids. Trimming removed 7 bases at V and 7 bases at J, with 17 bases between. Written as DNA, the CDR3 is TGTGCCAGCACTGTGACCCCGGCGCGGGAGCAGTACTTC. This translates into CASTVTPAREQYF.

This chain links TRBV5-8 with TRBJ2-1; 9 nucleotides line up with TRBD2. This CDR3 region has 16 residues. Germline CDR1 and CDR2: SGHTS and YDEGEE. Trimming removed 0 bases from V and 8 bases from J; junction bases left unmatched: 9. The CDR3 loop reads CASSLGAGGLLDEQFF. The CDR3 DNA reads as TGTGCCAGCAGCTTGGGGGCGGGAGGGCTTTTGGATGAGCAGTTCTTC.